Here is one TCR beta chain with its context. The repertoire was sequenced with immunoSEQ multiplex PCR; TCRdb's copy has only in-frame clones and lacks some. This table holds 300,000 to 500,000 clones, around 87% found once. CDR1 is LNHDA and CDR2 is SQIVND in the germline V gene (reference sequence). The CDR3 totals 15 residues. Trimming stripped 3 bases from V and 1 base from J, with 12 bases between. The sample originates from a study of blood T cell repertoires in COVID-19. Background on the study: Acute and convalescent COVID-19 samples came from the United States, Italy and Spain.

Participant ages covered roughly 18 to 89 years across about 22 US areas. The study assigned cohorts using participant-reported clinical history. The source material was PBMCs or T cells enriched from blood (not recorded which). The genes are TRBV19 and TRBJ1-1, with D possibly being TRBD1 (5 bases). This clonotype was obtained from a woman aged 25-40 years with acute COVID-19. The CDR3 sequence: CASSIAGVRNTEAFF. In nucleotides, the CDR3 is TGTGCCAGTAGTATTGCGGGGGTGCGGAACACTGAAGCTTTCTTT.